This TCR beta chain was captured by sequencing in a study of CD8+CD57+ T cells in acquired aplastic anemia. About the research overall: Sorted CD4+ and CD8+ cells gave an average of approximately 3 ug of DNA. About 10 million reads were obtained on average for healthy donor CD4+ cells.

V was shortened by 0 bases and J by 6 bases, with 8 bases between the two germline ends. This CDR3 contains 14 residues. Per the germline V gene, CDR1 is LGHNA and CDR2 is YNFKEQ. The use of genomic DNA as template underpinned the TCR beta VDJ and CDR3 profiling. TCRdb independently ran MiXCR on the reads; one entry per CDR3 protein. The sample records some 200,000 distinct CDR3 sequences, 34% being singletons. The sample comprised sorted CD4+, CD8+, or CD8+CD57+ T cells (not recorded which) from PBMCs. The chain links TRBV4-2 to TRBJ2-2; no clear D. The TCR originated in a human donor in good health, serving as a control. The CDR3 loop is CASSQDNGAGELFF. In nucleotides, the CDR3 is TGTGCCAGCAGCCAAGATAACGGCGCCGGGGAGCTGTTTTTT.